The TCR beta chain under discussion was sequenced for a study of vaccination and CD4 T cells after COVID-19. Described treatment: approximately nine-day PBMC culture with coronavirus spike peptide pools or control peptides (ViraFEST assay). The V end was cut by 6 bases, the J end by 0 bases, with 11 bases between. The CDR3 has 14 residues. Germline V gene lookup returns CDR1 MNHEY and CDR2 SMNVEV (reference sequence). The Oncomine TCR Beta short-read assay was applied to DNA of cultured CD4+ T cells. Each CDR3 protein gets one entry after TCRdb re-called the PCR reads with MiXCR. Among roughly 15,000 distinct CDR3 sequences, 40% to 60% were seen once, and the ten largest hold 11% to 15%. This clonotype has a handful of counts. What it binds is not known.

Sample: CD4+ T cells from blood, cultured in vitro. The source is a human donor who had recovered from COVID-19. The chain joins TRBV27 to TRBJ1-1, with D unresolved. The CDR3 here is CASREGRMNTEAFF. The CDR3 DNA sequence: TGTGCCAGCAGGGAAGGACGGATGAACACTGAAGCTTTCTTT.